One sample yielded the 10 T cell receptor beta chains listed below, sequenced in a study of graft-versus-host responses after intestinal transplantation. Measured with immunoSEQ multiplex PCR; TCRdb has only the in-frame clones, and not every one. The sample records under 30,000 clones, around 94% being singletons. The sequenced sample was PBMCs, obtained just over 29 days after intestinal transplant. The source of these receptors is a human patient who received an intestinal transplant, so some T cells may come from the graft donor.

V and J are TRBV15 and TRBJ1-2, with D maybe TRBD1 (5 bases). The CDR3 is 17 amino acids. Germline CDR1 is LNHNV and CDR2 is YYDKDF (reference sequence). V dropped 0 bases and J dropped 4 bases, with 18 bases sitting between them. The DNA of the CDR3 is TGTGCCACCAGCAGAGATGTGGAGACAGAAGTCTTCTATGGCTACACCTTC. Translated: CATSRDVETEVFYGYTF.

The rearrangement uses TRBV2 and TRBJ1-2; D is unclear. Germline V lookup: CDR1 SNHLY, CDR2 FYNNEI. The CDR3 length is 15 residues. The germline V and J ends were trimmed by 8 bases and 2 bases, with 18 bases remaining between them. CDR3 protein: CASFHPAAHNYGYTF. DNA of the CDR3: TGTGCCAGCTTCCACCCGGCGGCTCACAACTATGGCTACACCTTC.

This chain links TRBV27 with TRBJ2-1, with a possible D match to TRBD1 (6 bases). This CDR3 contains 14 residues. Germline-derived CDR1 and CDR2 are MNHEY and SMNVEV (reference sequence). Trimming stripped 5 bases from V and 8 bases from J, with 16 bases between. The CDR3 spells CASSANHRVYEQFF. The CDR3, as DNA: TGTGCCAGCAGTGCGAACCACAGGGTCTATGAGCAGTTCTTC.

The CDR3 region is CASSSAGGPYEQYF. In DNA form, the CDR3 reads TGTGCCAGCAGCTCTGCGGGGGGGCCCTACGAGCAGTACTTC. The V call is TRBV7-8, the J call TRBJ2-7; 9 bases fit TRBD2. CDR1 SGHVS and CDR2 FQNEAQ come from the germline V gene. The CDR3 loop spans 14 amino acids. Trimming cost V 4 bases and J 2 bases; bases outside gene matches: 3.

The rearrangement uses TRBV4-1 and TRBJ1-4; D is ambiguous. Germline V gives CDR1 MGHRA, CDR2 YSYEKL. Trimming left V 1 base short and J 8 bases short, with 14 bases between. CDR3 size: 15 residues. The CDR3 DNA sequence: TGCGCCAGCAGCCAAGTGGATCGGGTCCAGGAAAAACTGTTTTTT. Translation: CASSQVDRVQEKLFF.

V gene TRBV4-3 combines with J gene TRBJ1-6; 9 positions agree with TRBD1. Germline CDR1 is LGHNA and CDR2 is YSLEER. V lost 2 bases, J lost 10 bases, and 6 bases stayed unmatched. The CDR3 consists of 15 residues. CDR3 in amino acids: CASSQSRDRASPLHF. The CDR3 nucleotides are TGCGCCAGCAGCCAAAGCCGGGACAGGGCCTCACCCCTCCACTTT.

The chain combines TRBV28 with TRBJ1-5; maybe TRBD1 (5 bases). This CDR3 is 15 amino acids long. The germline V gene encodes CDR1 MDHEN and CDR2 SYDVKM. V gave up 7 bases and J gave up 3 bases, with 16 bases separating them. The CDR3 nucleotides read TGTGCCAGCATCGCTGGGGGTCATCACAATCAGCCCCAGCATTTT. Its protein is CASIAGGHHNQPQHF.

This chain connects TRBV9 to TRBJ1-2; 8 bases are shared with TRBD1. V shed 0 bases and J 2 bases; nucleotides not matched to a gene: 6. The CDR3 has 16 amino acids. Germline V CDR1 and CDR2: SGDLS, YYNGEE. The CDR3 here is CASSVVDRVGNYGYTF. In DNA, the CDR3 is TGTGCCAGCAGCGTAGTGGACAGGGTAGGAAACTATGGCTACACCTTC.

The V gene is TRBV6-1, the J gene TRBJ1-2; D not certain. This CDR3 spans 12 amino acids. The germline gives CDR1 MNHNS, CDR2 SASEGT. V lost 1 base and J 7 bases, leaving 7 bases between the germline ends. The DNA for the CDR3 is TGTGCCAGCAGTGAAGGGGTTAGTGGCTACACCTTC. Its translation is CASSEGVSGYTF.

The chain joins TRBV19 to TRBJ1-2; D uncertain. CDR3 length: 15 residues. The V gene lost 3 bases and the J gene lost 0 bases, with 11 bases spanning the gap. CDR1 is LNHDA, CDR2 SQIVND, per germline (reference sequence). DNA of the CDR3: TGTGCCAGTAGTATGGTGGGAAGGACTAACTATGGCTACACCTTC. Its translation is CASSMVGRTNYGYTF.